A single sample gave rise to the 23 T cell receptor beta chains below, sequenced in a study of T cells in Graves' hyperthyroidism and ophthalmopathy. Amplification yielded TCR beta CDR3 regions, with RNA transcripts as the source. The study used the HTBI primer set for a first-round RT-PCR of the TCR CDR3. TCRdb independently ran MiXCR on the multiplex PCR reads; one entry per CDR3 protein. This table has 500,000 to 600,000 distinct CDR3 sequences, 40% to 55% appearing once. The source material was peripheral blood or thyroid tissue (not recorded which). The receptors stem from an adult woman with Graves' disease, either hyperthyroidism or ophthalmopathy (not recorded which).

This clonotype has a handful of counts. V usage is TRBV12-3 or TRBV12-4 and J usage is TRBJ1-3; D remains unclear. The CDR3 is made up of 16 amino acids. Trimming left V 5 bases short and J 0 bases short, with 14 bases between. Written as DNA, the CDR3 is TGTGCCAGCAGTAACATCCAGCACATCTCTGGAAACACCATATATTTT. Amino acid sequence: CASSNIQHISGNTIYF.

To note about this clonotype: The CDR3 end shows no conserved phenylalanine or tryptophan, and so a read error is likely. The rearrangement uses TRBV6-1 and TRBJ2-7; 9 bases line up with TRBD1. The CDR3 totals 16 residues. With V trimmed by 3 bases and J by 0 bases, 6 bases remained unmatched. The germline V gene encodes CDR1 MNHNS and CDR2 SASEGT. In DNA form, the CDR3 reads TGTGCCAGCAGTGAGTTAGGACAGGGGAGCTCCTACGAGCAGTACCTC. Its translation: CASSELGQGSSYEQYL.

The V call is TRBV7-2, the J call TRBJ2-7; 7 positions agree with TRBD1. The V segment lost 4 bases and the J segment 3 bases; nucleotides outside the gene matches: 3. The germline V gene has CDR1 SGHTA and CDR2 FQGNSA. CDR3 size: 13 residues. CDR3 bases: TGTGCCAGCAGCTACGACAGGGACTACGAGCAGTACTTC. Translation: CASSYDRDYEQYF. Variable domain in full (rest from reference TRBV7-2 and TRBJ2-7): GAGVSQSPSNKVTEKGKDVELRCDPISGHTALYWYRQSLGQGLEFLIYFQGNSAPDKSGLPSDRFSAERTGGSVSTLTIQRTQQEDSAVYLCASSYDRDYEQYFGPGTRLTVT.

In regard to this clonotype: Because it lacks the conserved phenylalanine or tryptophan at the end, this CDR3 is likely a read error. The DNA is left out, because the CDR3 cannot be placed on it with certainty; the CDR3 is given as TCRdb lists it. V is TRBV7-9 and J is TRBJ1-6. The CDR3 comprises 8 residues, both ends counted. CDR1 is SEHNR, CDR2 FQNEAQ, per germline (reference sequence). The CDR3 is CASSLPTV.

In its sample, this clonotype was seen many times. This chain connects TRBV15 to TRBJ2-7; D call uncertain. The CDR3 has 15 amino acids. Germline lookup yields CDR1 LNHNV and CDR2 YYDKDF (reference sequence). With 5 bases removed from V and 0 bases from J, the gap between germline ends came to 14 bases. CDR3 protein: CATSPREGYSYEQYF. In DNA, the CDR3 is TGTGCCACCAGCCCAAGGGAAGGATACTCCTACGAGCAGTACTTC.

This clonotype was seen many times. This chain links TRBV7-6 with TRBJ2-7, with D tentatively TRBD1 or TRBD2 (5 bases each). This CDR3 has 16 residues. V lost 0 bases, J lost 6 bases, and 18 bases lay in between. Germline CDR1 SGHVS, CDR2 FNYEAQ. As DNA, the CDR3 is TGTGCCAGCAGCTTAGCGCCGCTCGGGGCTCCGCGCGAGCAGTACTTC. This translates into CASSLAPLGAPREQYF.

This clonotype was seen repeatedly, ten times or more. The rearrangement links TRBV7-9 to TRBJ1-1, with 7 positions matching TRBD1. V gave up 5 bases and J gave up 2 bases; unmatched junction bases: 5. Per the germline V gene, CDR1 is SEHNR and CDR2 is FQNEAQ (reference sequence). CDR3 length: 14 residues. The CDR3 DNA reads TGTGCCAGCAGCCGACAGGGCGGCAACACTGAAGCTTTCTTT. It specifies CASSRQGGNTEAFF.

This clonotype has a count of ten or more. The chain is built from TRBV25-1 and TRBJ1-1, with D possibly matching TRBD1 (6 bases). Germline CDR1 reads MGHDK; CDR2 reads SYGVNS. Trimming stripped 4 bases from V and 5 bases from J, with 14 bases between. This CDR3 region has 14 residues. CDR3 residues: CASSGQDVVTEAFF. The CDR3 DNA reads as TGTGCCAGCAGTGGACAGGACGTGGTGACTGAAGCTTTCTTT. The full variable domain, rest sourced from reference TRBV25-1 and TRBJ1-1, is EADIYQTPRYLVIGTGKKITLECSQTMGHDKMYWYQQDPGMELHLIHYSYGVNSTEKGDLSSESTVSRIRTEHFPLTLESARPSHTSQYLCASSGQDVVTEAFFGQGTRLTVV.

This clonotype was observed a handful of times. The chain links TRBV7-2 to TRBJ1-1; TRBD1 agrees at 9 bases. The CDR3 consists of 16 residues. V was pared by 0 bases and J by 4 bases, with 6 bases of the junction left unmatched. Germline values: CDR1 SGHTA, CDR2 FQGNSA. CDR3 sequence: CASSLASGQGSTEAFF. The CDR3 DNA reads as TGTGCCAGCAGCTTAGCGTCAGGACAGGGGAGCACTGAAGCTTTCTTT.

This chain joins TRBV20-1 and TRBJ1-2, with D hard to call. The CDR3 sequence is 13 residues long. V lost 5 bases and J 0 bases, leaving 10 bases between the germline ends. In germline, CDR1 is DFQATT, CDR2 SNEGSKA (reference sequence). The CDR3 bases are TGCAGTGCTGGGCCGGTAGCTAACTATGGCTACACCTTC. It translates to CSAGPVANYGYTF.

The chain uses TRBV20-1 and TRBJ1-2; D is perhaps TRBD1 (5 bases). Trimming removed 6 bases at V and 3 bases at J, with 11 bases between. CDR1 and CDR2 (germline): DFQATT, SNEGSKA (reference sequence). CDR3 length equals 12 residues. CDR3 residues: CSASRVDYGYTF. The DNA for the CDR3 is TGCAGTGCGAGCAGGGTGGACTATGGCTACACCTTC.

In this sample, this clonotype turned up many times. This CDR3 is CAISAGGAGNSPLHF. CDR3 sequence (DNA): TGTGCCATCAGTGCGGGAGGGGCAGGGAATTCACCCCTCCACTTT. The rearrangement links TRBV10-3 to TRBJ1-6; tentatively, D is TRBD1 (5 bases). Germline CDR1 reads ENHRY; CDR2 reads SYGVKD. The V end lost 4 bases, the J end lost 7 bases, and 14 bases lay between the germline ends. CDR3 length: 15 residues.

The sample holds many counts of this clonotype. The chain combines TRBV20-1 with TRBJ2-7; TRBD2 agrees at 9 bases. The CDR3 has 15 amino acids. V shed 5 bases, J shed 5 bases, and the junction held 13 bases outside the gene matches. Germline V lookup: CDR1 DFQATT, CDR2 SNEGSKA (reference sequence). CDR3 residues: CSAWGAGGPENEQYF. Here the CDR3 DNA reads TGCAGTGCTTGGGGGGCGGGAGGGCCAGAAAACGAGCAGTACTTC.

The chain has TRBV7-8 and TRBJ2-7; 10 positions match TRBD1. The germline CDR1 and CDR2 sequences are SGHVS and FQNEAQ. J lost 1 base, V lost 6 bases, and 6 bases had no gene match. CDR3 length: 15 amino acids. CDR3 in amino acids: CASRTGTGASYEQYF. The CDR3 region has the DNA TGTGCCAGCAGAACTGGGACAGGGGCTTCCTACGAGCAGTACTTC.

This chain connects TRBV10-3 to TRBJ1-2, with TRBD1 as a possible D gene (5 bases). Germline V lookup: CDR1 ENHRY, CDR2 SYGVKD. The CDR3 is 15 residues long. Trimming pared 4 bases from V and 8 bases from J, leaving 20 bases between. CDR3 bases: TGTGCCATCAGTGGGGACCGGACACAGCTGGCAGGCTACACCTTC. Its translation is CAISGDRTQLAGYTF.

V and J are TRBV7-2 and TRBJ1-1; the D gene is possibly TRBD1 (6 bases). The CDR3 runs 13 residues. Germline CDR1 is SGHTA and CDR2 is FQGNSA. Trimming pared 5 bases from V and 4 bases from J, leaving 11 bases between. The CDR3 bases are TGTGCCAGCAGCGTCAGGGGTAGCACTGAAGCTTTCTTT. Encoded protein: CASSVRGSTEAFF.

This clonotype has a handful of counts. With a much larger clone just one base away, this may be a read error. The chain combines TRBV19 with TRBJ1-1, with 8 positions matching TRBD1. This CDR3 has 14 amino acids. CDR1 is LNHDA, CDR2 SQIVND, per germline (reference sequence). CDR3 sequence: CASATRTGNAEAFF. The CDR3 nucleotides read TGTGCCAGCGCTACCCGGACAGGGAACGCTGAAGCTTTCTTT.

This clonotype has more than one count but fewer than ten. CDR3 nucleotides: TGTGCCAGCAGACTAGGGCAGGTTTACTCCTACGAGCAGTACTTC. Translating it yields CASRLGQVYSYEQYF. This chain connects TRBV2 to TRBJ2-7, with D possibly being TRBD2 (5 bases). The germline CDR1 and CDR2 sequences are SNHLY and FYNNEI. The V gene lost 6 bases and the J gene lost 0 bases, with 15 bases spanning the gap. CDR3 length: 15 amino acids.

This clonotype was counted many times. The V and J genes are TRBV2 and TRBJ2-2, with D possibly called TRBD1 or TRBD2 (5 bases each). This CDR3 has 16 amino acids. Germline CDR1 and CDR2: SNHLY and FYNNEI. Trimming pared 7 bases from V and 0 bases from J, leaving 15 bases between. This chain's CDR3 is CASKQDGATNTGELFF. CDR3 DNA: TGTGCCAGCAAACAGGACGGGGCTACGAACACCGGGGAGCTGTTTTTT.

J is TRBJ1-3 and V is TRBV20-1, with no clear D. The CDR3 runs to 13 residues. Looked up from germline, CDR1 is DFQATT and CDR2 is SNEGSKA (reference sequence). V dropped 6 bases and J dropped 3 bases, with 12 bases sitting between them. CDR3 amino acids: CSAGRGGGNTIYF. The CDR3 DNA reads as TGCAGTGCCGGGCGCGGAGGTGGAAACACCATATATTTT.

The chain combines TRBV10-3 with TRBJ1-1; tentative D call: TRBD1 (5 bases). Germline-derived CDR1 and CDR2 are ENHRY and SYGVKD. The V end lost 0 bases, the J end lost 0 bases, and 14 bases lay between the germline ends. The CDR3 has 17 residues. The CDR3 DNA is TGTGCCATCAGTGAGTCGGGGAGGGGCGGTCTGAACACTGAAGCTTTCTTT. Its translation is CAISESGRGGLNTEAFF.

The sample holds many counts of this clonotype. The gene calls are TRBV20-1 and TRBJ1-6; 10 bases line up with TRBD1. The CDR3 runs 15 residues. With V trimmed by 3 bases and J by 10 bases, 9 bases remained unmatched. Germline CDR1 DFQATT, CDR2 SNEGSKA (reference sequence). DNA for the CDR3: TGCAGTGCTAGCCCGGGACAGGGGCACGGCTCACCCCTCCACTTT. Protein: CSASPGQGHGSPLHF.

This clonotype was counted ten times or more. The chain links TRBV15 to TRBJ1-1; 8 nucleotides match TRBD1. The V and J ends lost 4 bases and 3 bases, in that order; junction bases with no gene match: 7. Looked up from germline, CDR1 is LNHNV and CDR2 is YYDKDF (reference sequence). The CDR3 has 15 amino acids. CDR3 DNA: TGTGCCACCAGCACGAAGGACAGGGCCTACACTGAAGCTTTCTTT. Amino acid sequence: CATSTKDRAYTEAFF.